A selection of T cell receptor beta chains follows, all from one sample in a study of control samples from healthy donors and cancer patients. Produced via immunoSEQ multiplex PCR; TCRdb's table is partial and in-frame only. In the table there are about 410,000 clones, about 93% of which are singletons. Sequenced sample: PBMCs. These receptors were obtained from a man aged 40-49 years with head and neck cancer. Each CDR3 is given with its conserved first and last residue. Fields, in order: V gene, J gene, CDR3 protein.

v_call: TRBV6-5
j_call: TRBJ1-1
cdr3_aa: CASGQGRNTEAFF

v_call: TRBV19
j_call: TRBJ1-1
cdr3_aa: CASSILGLTEAFF

v_call: TRBV27
j_call: TRBJ2-7
cdr3_aa: CASRKTGTGNYYEQYF

v_call: TRBV28
j_call: TRBJ1-1
cdr3_aa: CASTLRRGGSGAEAFF

v_call: TRBV6-5
j_call: TRBJ1-1
cdr3_aa: CASSPAGNTEAFF

v_call: TRBV7-2
j_call: TRBJ2-1
cdr3_aa: CASSLGAPGSSSYNEQFF

v_call: TRBV5-1
j_call: TRBJ1-4
cdr3_aa: CASSERQGPNEKLFF

v_call: TRBV5-1
j_call: TRBJ1-1
cdr3_aa: CASQTDLWAEAFF

v_call: TRBV24-1
j_call: TRBJ2-2
cdr3_aa: CATDGGGRTGELFF

v_call: TRBV5-1
j_call: TRBJ2-2
cdr3_aa: CATTGDVTGELFF

v_call: TRBV14
j_call: TRBJ2-3
cdr3_aa: CASSPALGTDTQYF

v_call: TRBV27
j_call: TRBJ2-7
cdr3_aa: CASSAGTGFSSYEQYF

v_call: TRBV13
j_call: TRBJ2-7
cdr3_aa: CASSLGQAHYEQYF

v_call: TRBV30
j_call: TRBJ2-2
cdr3_aa: CAWQNRGVGTGELFF

v_call: TRBV5-4
j_call: TRBJ2-5
cdr3_aa: CASSQTGTKETQYF

v_call: TRBV24-1
j_call: TRBJ2-7
cdr3_aa: CATSSGQGYEQYF

v_call: TRBV11-2
j_call: TRBJ1-2
cdr3_aa: CASSLMAANPYGYTF

v_call: TRBV27
j_call: TRBJ2-1
cdr3_aa: CASSTIMDEQFF

v_call: TRBV13
j_call: TRBJ1-2
cdr3_aa: CASSQRDREKRAF

v_call: TRBV7-3
j_call: TRBJ1-2
cdr3_aa: CASSTSRETGGYTF

v_call: TRBV18
j_call: TRBJ1-6
cdr3_aa: CASSPGTGGSYNSPLHF

v_call: TRBV9
j_call: TRBJ2-1
cdr3_aa: CASSVESGGRLYNEQFF

v_call: TRBV7-3
j_call: TRBJ1-6
cdr3_aa: CASSLSDRSSSYNSPLHF

v_call: TRBV5-1
j_call: TRBJ1-3
cdr3_aa: CASSLAGREARNTIYF

v_call: TRBV11-2
j_call: TRBJ2-7
cdr3_aa: CASSRGREQYF